Sequencing of this TCR beta chain was carried out in a study of blood T cell repertoires in COVID-19. In the original workflow: Estimated nucleated cell counts came from reference gene primer amplification. Profiled with immunoSEQ multiplex PCR; TCRdb holds only in-frame clones, not every one. V and J calls and clone size are those listed in that table; D and trimming were worked out from the DNA. This table holds a few hundred thousand clones, 80% to 90% found once. Trimming left V 4 bases short and J 9 bases short, with 20 bases between. Germline V CDR1 and CDR2: SGHRS, YFSETQ. CDR3 length: 15 residues.

The TCR originated in a man aged 50-59 years with active or convalescent COVID-19. Sequenced: peripheral blood. The J gene is TRBJ2-4, the V gene TRBV5-1; D is perhaps TRBD2 (5 bases). The CDR3 DNA sequence: TGCGCCAGCAGCGCCCGGACTCCCAGCTTTGGCATTCAGTACTTC. This codes for CASSARTPSFGIQYF.